This TCR beta chain was sequenced for a study of blood T cell repertoires in COVID-19. Background on the study: Italy, Spain and the United States were the sources of the convalescent and acute COVID-19 samples.

Germline V gene sequence: CDR1 MGHRA, CDR2 YSYEKL. This CDR3 comprises 15 residues. Trimming removed 4 bases from V and 1 base from J; junction bases left unmatched: 5. Two negative PCRs, clearance, or symptom resolution were required of recovered Cohort 3 donors. The method was immunoSEQ multiplex PCR; TCRdb's version includes in-frame clones alone and lacks a portion of them. The profile covers around 470,000 clones, with 90% appearing a single time and 0.6% taken by the ten largest. The rearrangement joins TRBV4-1 to TRBJ2-5; 8 bases are shared with TRBD2. Sequenced input: PBMCs or T cells enriched from blood (not recorded which). This clonotype was obtained from a man younger than 35 who had recovered from COVID-19. The CDR3 DNA reads as TGCGCCAGCAGCCGCACTAGCGGAATCCAAGAGACCCAGTACTTC. Protein product: CASSRTSGIQETQYF.